Each of the 25 T cell receptor beta chains below was sequenced from the same sample in a study of naive and memory T cell subsets. Overall study results and limits: Especially in CD8 cells, naive repertoires contained a few larger clonotypes, possibly CD45RA-re-expressing memory cells.

Their antigens are not known. An equimolar mix of two oligonucleotides served as the beta constant-region primer for TRBC1 and TRBC2. The ligated cDNA underwent four PCR rounds using SP2 and nested alpha and beta constant-region primers. One entry per CDR3 protein results from TCRdb running MiXCR on the UMI-ligation and nested PCR reads. The repertoire has tens of thousands of distinct CDR3 sequences, roughly 12% of them found once; the top ten carry around 0.13%. Material: naive CD4+ T cells from blood. The source is a human donor in good health.

The J gene is TRBJ2-1, the V gene TRBV14; D perhaps matches TRBD2 (5 bases). This CDR3 region has 16 residues. V lost 0 bases and J lost 4, with 13 bases in between. CDR1 and CDR2 from the germline V gene are SGHDN and FVKESK. CDR3 coding DNA: TGTGCCAGCAGCCAAGATTCCGGAGGTGCTTACAATGAGCAGTTCTTC. The encoded protein is CASSQDSGGAYNEQFF. Full variable domain (outside the CDR3, taken from reference TRBV14 and TRBJ2-1): EAGVTQFPSHSVIEKGQTVTLRCDPISGHDNLYWYRRVMGKEIKFLLHFVKESKQDESGMPNNRFLAERTGGTYSTLKVQPAELEDSGVYFCASSQDSGGAYNEQFFGPGTRLTVL.

This clonotype was seen at least ten times. The chain joins TRBV12-3 or TRBV12-4 to TRBJ1-5, with D maybe TRBD1 (5 bases). V was pared by 3 bases and J by 1 base, with 7 bases between. CDR3 length: 14 residues. This CDR3 reads CASSFKGSNQPQHF. CDR3 in DNA: TGTGCCAGCAGTTTCAAGGGGAGCAATCAGCCCCAGCATTTT.

This clonotype turned up a few times. The gene calls are TRBV11-3 and TRBJ2-1; 8 positions agree with TRBD2. Germline loops: CDR1 SGHNT, CDR2 YENEEA. The CDR3 extends over 15 amino acids. With V trimmed by 1 base and J by 6 bases, 5 bases remained unmatched. The chain's CDR3 is CASSLVGTSTNEQFF. In DNA, the CDR3 is TGTGCCAGCAGCTTAGTTGGGACTAGTACCAATGAGCAGTTCTTC.

The chain is built from TRBV6-2 or TRBV6-3 and TRBJ2-3; D is ambiguous. Between the trimmed V and J ends, which lost 5 bases and 2 bases, there was a span of 20 bases. The CDR3 has 17 amino acids. The germline CDR1 and CDR2 sequences are MNHEY and SVGEGT. As DNA, the CDR3 is TGTGCCAGCAGTCCCGTAGATAAGGGTCTCTCCACAGATACGCAGTATTTT. Translation: CASSPVDKGLSTDTQYF.

The chain recombines TRBV7-2 with TRBJ2-4; the D is unclear. This CDR3 spans 15 amino acids. The V and J ends lost 0 bases and 2 bases respectively, with 8 bases between them. Per germline, CDR1 SGHTA and CDR2 FQGNSA. The CDR3 reads CASSLASGSKNIQYF. CDR3 DNA: TGTGCCAGCAGCTTAGCGAGTGGGTCCAAAAACATTCAGTACTTC.

The chain is built from TRBV30 and TRBJ2-6, with D tentatively TRBD1 (5 bases). The CDR3 length is 20 residues. Trimming took off 4 bases at V and 0 bases at J, with 25 bases between the two ends. Per germline, CDR1 GTSNPN and CDR2 SVGIG (reference sequence). The DNA of the CDR3 is TGTGCCTGGAATTCCGCCTACGTCAGGGCCCTAAGCTCTGGGGCCAACGTCCTGACTTTC. Translation: CAWNSAYVRALSSGANVLTF. Full variable domain (outside the CDR3, taken from reference TRBV30 and TRBJ2-6): SQTIHQWPATLVQPVGSPLSLECTVEGTSNPNLYWYRQAAGRGLQLLFYSVGIGQISSEVPQNLSASRPQDRQFILSSKKLLLSDSGFYLCAWNSAYVRALSSGANVLTFGAGSRLTVL.

This clonotype was seen ten or more times. The junction shows a germline mismatch at one end, possibly a read error. The V and J genes are TRBV11-3 and TRBJ2-1, with 9 nucleotides matching TRBD2. From germline, CDR1 is SGHNT and CDR2 YENEEA. The CDR3 has 16 amino acids. The CDR3 here is CASSLHLAGTYNEQFF. The CDR3 DNA sequence: TGTGCCAGCAGCTTACATCTAGCGGGGACCTACAATGAGCAGTTTTTC.

This clonotype was counted many times. The chain links TRBV4-2 to TRBJ2-3; D uncertain. The germline V gene has CDR1 LGHNA and CDR2 YNFKEQ. The V end lost 1 base, the J end lost 2 bases, and 10 bases lay between the germline ends. There are 15 residues in the CDR3. In nucleotides, the CDR3 is TGTGCCAGCAGCCAAGCCCTGGGTTCCACAGATACGCAGTATTTT. It translates to CASSQALGSTDTQYF.

A note on this clonotype: With a much larger clone just one base away, this may be a read error. J is TRBJ2-1 and V is TRBV28; 7 bases agree with TRBD2. The CDR3 totals 18 residues. The germline CDR1 and CDR2 sequences are MDHEN and SYDVKM. Unmatched junction bases numbered 15, after V lost 2 bases and J lost 5 bases. CDR3 sequence: CASSLRSSPFGTNNEQFF. The CDR3 nucleotides are TGTGCCAGCAGTTTAAGAAGTTCACCCTTCGGGACTAACAATGAGCAGTTCTTC.

The rearrangement uses TRBV4-1 and TRBJ1-2; the D gene is possibly TRBD1 (6 bases). CDR1 and CDR2 from the germline V gene are MGHRA and YSYEKL. The CDR3 consists of 14 residues. V shed 2 bases and J shed 3 bases, with 10 bases lying between them. Here the CDR3 reads CASSQKTGDYGYTF. CDR3 bases: TGCGCCAGCAGCCAAAAGACAGGAGACTATGGCTACACCTTC.

This clonotype turned up a few times. This chain joins TRBV7-8 and TRBJ2-1; 8 nucleotides agree with TRBD2. This CDR3 is built from 15 residues. The germline V gene encodes CDR1 SGHVS and CDR2 FQNEAQ. The ends lost 5 bases at V and 9 bases at J; junction bases unmatched: 12. The CDR3, as DNA: TGTGCCAGCAGCAACGGGACTAGTCTATTTGGTGAGCAGTTCTTC. Its translation: CASSNGTSLFGEQFF.

As DNA, the CDR3 is TGTGCCAGCAGTCCTCCCCCCCACAATCAAGCTTTCTTT. Translating gives CASSPPPHNQAFF. This chain uses TRBV27 with TRBJ1-1; D call uncertain. Germline CDR1 and CDR2: MNHEY and SMNVEV (reference sequence). CDR3 length equals 13 residues. V was pared by 5 bases and J by 9 bases, with 16 bases between.

This clonotype was counted between two and nine times. The chain links TRBV7-2 to TRBJ1-6, with 7 nucleotides matching TRBD1. The CDR3 totals 17 residues. Germline V gives CDR1 SGHTA, CDR2 FQGNSA. The V and J ends lost 3 bases and 7 bases, in that order; junction bases with no gene match: 12. The CDR3 is CASSFSPGQKKNSPLHF. CDR3 in DNA: TGTGCCAGCAGCTTCTCGCCGGGACAGAAAAAGAATTCACCCCTCCACTTT.

The chain couples TRBV5-1 to TRBJ1-4, with a weak D call TRBD1 (5 bases). In germline, CDR1 is SGHRS, CDR2 YFSETQ. The CDR3 extends over 15 amino acids. The ends were cut back, 4 bases at V and 8 bases at J, with 18 bases in the middle. DNA of the CDR3: TGCGCCAGCAGCCTCACGGGGGATCCGGGGGAAAAACTGTTTTTT. Protein product: CASSLTGDPGEKLFF.

This clonotype was observed a handful of times. The chain joins TRBV12-3 or TRBV12-4 to TRBJ2-7; D tentatively fits TRBD1 or TRBD2 (5 bases each). V lost 3 bases and J lost 3, with 12 bases in between. The CDR3 runs to 14 residues. In DNA form, the CDR3 reads TGTGCCAGCAGTTTTCCCGGGACCCGCTACGAGCAGTACTTC. This sequence encodes CASSFPGTRYEQYF.

V and J are TRBV3-1 and TRBJ1-1; 9 bases fit TRBD1. CDR3 length equals 19 residues. Germline CDR1 and CDR2: LGHDT and YNNKEL (reference sequence). V lost 1 base, J lost 3 bases, and 15 bases stayed unmatched. The CDR3 region has the DNA TGTGCCAGCAGCCAAGTTGGGGGACAGGGTTTTTTTGGGCACACTGAAGCTTTCTTT. Its translation: CASSQVGGQGFFGHTEAFF.

This clonotype was detected many times. V is TRBV4-3 and J is TRBJ2-2, with a tentative D call TRBD2 (6 bases). V was trimmed by 0 bases and J by 1 base, leaving 12 bases between them. The V gene's germline CDR1 is LGHNA and CDR2 YSLEER. The CDR3 is made up of 17 amino acids. CDR3 coding DNA: TGCGCCAGCAGCCAAGATTCGTATAGCGGGAACACCGGGGAGCTGTTTTTT. Amino acids: CASSQDSYSGNTGELFF.

This clonotype was picked up many times. The rearrangement uses TRBV20-1 and TRBJ1-1; 10 nucleotides match TRBD1. V lost 1 base and J lost 3; bases outside the gene matches: 5. Germline CDR1 DFQATT, CDR2 SNEGSKA (reference sequence). The CDR3 is 15 amino acids. CDR3: CSARATGGRYTEAFF. CDR3 DNA sequence: TGCAGTGCTAGAGCGACAGGGGGCCGTTACACTGAAGCTTTCTTT.

This clonotype was counted ten times or more. V and J are TRBV14 and TRBJ1-4, with D maybe TRBD1 (5 bases). Germline V CDR1 and CDR2: SGHDN, FVKESK. V was trimmed by 3 bases and J by 3 bases, leaving 11 bases between them. CDR3 size: 15 residues. CDR3 bases: TGTGCCAGCAGCCAGGAGGGGAGCGCTAATGAAAAACTGTTTTTT. The encoded protein is CASSQEGSANEKLFF.

The chain is built from TRBV5-1 and TRBJ2-1, with TRBD2 matching 8 bases. The junction had 3 bases not matched to a gene; V was cut back by 0 bases and J by 4 bases. Germline V gene sequence: CDR1 SGHRS, CDR2 YFSETQ. The CDR3 has 15 amino acids. The CDR3 region is CASSLVVAGYNEQFF. In DNA form, the CDR3 reads TGCGCCAGCAGCTTGGTGGTAGCGGGGTACAATGAGCAGTTCTTC.

This clonotype was found a few times. The chain couples TRBV7-9 to TRBJ2-2; TRBD1 is a possible D gene (6 bases). There are 12 residues in the CDR3. V lost 9 bases and J lost 5, with 10 bases in between. Germline CDR1 reads SEHNR; CDR2 reads FQNEAQ (reference sequence). The CDR3 reads CARRTETGELFF. CDR3 nucleotides: TGTGCCAGACGGACAGAAACCGGGGAGCTGTTTTTT.

This clonotype was counted between two and nine times. This sequence joins TRBV6-5 and TRBJ1-5; no firm D call. V lost 6 bases, J lost 6 bases, and 15 bases lay in between. This CDR3 region has 14 residues. Germline V CDR1 and CDR2: MNHEY, SVGAGI. CDR3: CASSPPPPGQPQHF. The CDR3 region has the DNA TGTGCCAGCAGCCCCCCTCCCCCAGGTCAGCCCCAGCATTTT.

This clonotype has a count of ten or more. V gene TRBV20-1 combines with J gene TRBJ2-3, with unresolved D. Trimming stripped 6 bases from V and 6 bases from J, with 19 bases between. This CDR3 is built from 14 residues. The V gene's germline CDR1 is DFQATT and CDR2 SNEGSKA (reference sequence). CDR3 region: CSAVPRIASDTQYF. In DNA, the CDR3 is TGCAGTGCGGTTCCTCGGATTGCAAGTGATACGCAGTATTTT.

This clonotype came up many times. V gene TRBV2 combines with J gene TRBJ2-7, with 9 bases fitting TRBD1. This CDR3 spans 15 amino acids. V lost 1 base to trimming and J lost 6 bases; unmatched junction nucleotides: 7. The germline V gene has CDR1 SNHLY and CDR2 FYNNEI. CDR3 sequence: CASSEENRGLSEQYF. As DNA, the CDR3 is TGTGCCAGCAGTGAAGAAAACAGGGGGCTCTCCGAGCAGTACTTC. The variable domain in full, completed from reference TRBV2 and TRBJ2-7, reads EPEVTQTPSHQVTQMGQEVILRCVPISNHLYFYWYRQILGQKVEFLVSFYNNEISEKSEIFDDQFSVERPDGSNFTLKIRSTKLEDSAMYFCASSEENRGLSEQYFGPGTRLTVT.

V and J are TRBV24-1 and TRBJ2-2; D unresolved. Germline V gene sequence: CDR1 KGHDR, CDR2 SFDVKD. Trimming removed 3 bases at V and 2 bases at J, with 9 bases between. This CDR3 is built from 15 residues. CDR3 DNA: TGTGCCACCAGTGATCCGAACACAAACACCGGGGAGCTGTTTTTT. This codes for CATSDPNTNTGELFF.